This T cell receptor (beta chain) was recovered during a study of patients and donors after allogeneic stem cell transplantation. Using its own MiXCR run on the RT-PCR reads, TCRdb lists one record per CDR3 protein. The table records about 110,000 distinct CDR3 sequences, around 33% of them present only once. This clonotype was observed a few times. The CDR3 sequence is 14 residues long. V lost 4 bases to trimming and J lost 7 bases; unmatched junction nucleotides: 4. The germline V gene has CDR1 LGHNA and CDR2 YNFKEQ. The material sequenced was blood, either unsorted or a sorted T cell fraction (not recorded which). The chain employs TRBV4-2 and TRBJ1-4; 9 nucleotides match TRBD1. The receptor comes from a human donor who was either an allogeneic HSCT recipient or a stem cell or donor lymphocyte infusion donor (not recorded which). It is not recorded whose cells these are; they may come from a transplant donor. As DNA, the CDR3 is TGTGCCAGCAGCCCGAGGGGACAGGGTGAAAAACTGTTTTTT. Translating it yields CASSPRGQGEKLFF.